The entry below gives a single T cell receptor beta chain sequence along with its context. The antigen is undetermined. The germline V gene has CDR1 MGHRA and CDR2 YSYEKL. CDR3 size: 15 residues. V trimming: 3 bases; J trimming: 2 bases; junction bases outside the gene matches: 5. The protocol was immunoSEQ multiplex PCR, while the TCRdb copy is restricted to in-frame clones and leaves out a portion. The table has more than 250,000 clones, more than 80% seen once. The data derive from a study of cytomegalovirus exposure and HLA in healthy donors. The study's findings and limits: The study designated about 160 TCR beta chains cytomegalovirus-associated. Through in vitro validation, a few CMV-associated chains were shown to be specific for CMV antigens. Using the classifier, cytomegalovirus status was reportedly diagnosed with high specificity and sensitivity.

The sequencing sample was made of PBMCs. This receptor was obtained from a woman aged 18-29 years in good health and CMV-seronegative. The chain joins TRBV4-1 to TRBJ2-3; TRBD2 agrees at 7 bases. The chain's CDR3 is CASSHPGGNTDTQYF. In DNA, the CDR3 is TGCGCCAGCAGCCACCCGGGAGGCAACACAGATACGCAGTATTTT.